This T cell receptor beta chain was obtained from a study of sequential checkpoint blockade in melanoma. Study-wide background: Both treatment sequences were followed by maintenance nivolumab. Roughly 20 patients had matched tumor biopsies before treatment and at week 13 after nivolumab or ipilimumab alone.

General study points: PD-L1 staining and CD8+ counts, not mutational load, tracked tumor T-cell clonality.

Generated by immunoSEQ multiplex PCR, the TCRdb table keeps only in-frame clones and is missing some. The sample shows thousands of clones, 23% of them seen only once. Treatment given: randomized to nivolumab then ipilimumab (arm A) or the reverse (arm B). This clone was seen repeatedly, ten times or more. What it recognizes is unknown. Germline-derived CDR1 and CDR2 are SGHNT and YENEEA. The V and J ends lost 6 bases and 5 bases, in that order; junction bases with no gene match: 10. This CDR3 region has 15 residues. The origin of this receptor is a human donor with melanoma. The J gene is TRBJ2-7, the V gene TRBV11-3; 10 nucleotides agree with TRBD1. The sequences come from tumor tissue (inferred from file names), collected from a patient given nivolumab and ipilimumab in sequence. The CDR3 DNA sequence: TGTGCCAGCAGAAAAGCGGGACAGGGGTACCACGAGCAGTACTTC. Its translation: CASRKAGQGYHEQYF.